This T cell receptor (beta chain) is from a study of blood T cells in healthy people across ages (dated by TCRdb to 2014 to 2015). In terms of the full investigation: Template switching captured roughly one uniquely barcoded TCR beta cDNA molecule per two T cells in model experiments. To track age-related changes in TCR beta repertoire diversity, the study relied on deep sequencing normalized with unique cDNA molecular identifiers. The donors were split into four age groups: young (average 16 years), middle-aged (about 40), aged (62) and long-lived (82). To avoid experimental bias, donors of different ages were spread randomly across the sequencing lanes. The study analyzed two additional independent replicas of 1 million unique cDNA reads from the same blood draw for two donors, one aged 18 to 30 and one aged 80 or older. Study-level results and caveats: Observed TCR beta diversity correlated strongly with the percentage of naive T cells measured by flow cytometry. Observed TCR beta diversity per million T cells fell roughly linearly with age, and a significant reduction was already apparent by age roughly 40. Compared with the aged group, the long-lived group had more naive CD4+ T cells, fewer expanded clones and increased TCR diversity, a pattern suggesting age selection. Because donor CMV infection status was unknown, age-related changes in expanded clonotypes were potentially confounded. Estimates of total diversity based on one million sequenced T cells were considered lower bounds and underestimates. Since profiling was done on bulk unsorted PBMCs, naive and antigen-experienced compartments could not be conclusively compared.

A remark on this clonotype: Its antigen has not been determined. No base qualities exist here, and no much larger clone lies one base off it.

The library was generated by 5' RACE. TCRdb shows the sequencer as Illumina HiSeq 2500. A second PCR of 7 to 11 cycles was performed with a sample-barcoded 5' primer and a J-beta primer mix. Each TCR beta cDNA molecule received a unique molecular identifier from a template-switch 5' adaptor carrying 12 random nucleotides. Each sample yielded at least 3 million CDR3-containing paired-end reads. First-strand cDNA was synthesized from all RNA with the Mint cDNA synthesis kit, primed by a TRBC-specific oligonucleotide. Following uracil-DNA glycosylase treatment, a first 18-cycle PCR with universal primers M1SS and BC2_uni_R was performed on all cDNA. Per the source publication's procedure: For normalization, 1 million high-quality reads were randomly selected from each sample, with every read carrying a distinct molecular identifier. Reads sharing molecular identifiers were discarded rather than binned into consensus sequences. MiTCR, run with a Q25 quality threshold and the strictest error-elimination algorithm, handled CDR3 identification, clonotype clustering and error correction. A nonparametric unseen species model with Euler transformation was used to estimate lower-bound total TCR beta diversity. TCRdb reran the public reads through fastp at Q25 and MiXCR, keeping productive beta chains. Every distinct CDR3 protein forms one entry, paired with its most common genes and DNA. What appears here as the V and J calls and clone size reflects TCRdb's work, not the paper's. This sample has 1.5 million to 2 million distinct CDR3 sequences in its table, and about 50% of those were observed once. The ten biggest clones cover over 2% of the sample.

The 35 to 40 donors, aged 6 to 90 years, were systemically healthy Caucasian individuals from Russia. Around 10 milliliters of peripheral blood were drawn from each donor into EDTA-treated Vacutainer tubes. Ficoll-Paque density-gradient centrifugation was used to isolate PBMCs, with at least 6 million per sample. Total RNA, at least 6 micrograms per sample, was extracted from PBMCs with Trizol reagent. For every donor, flow cytometry on a PBMC aliquot measured the percentage of naive CD45RAhigh/CD27high T cells. Sequencing was performed on blood. The TCR was taken from a woman in her thirties or forties in good health.

Here the CDR3 is given as CSASSGGQGGGGYTF. The nucleotides are TGCAGTGCTTCCTCCGGGGGACAGGGAGGAGGTGGCTACACCTTC. Recombination linked TRBV20-1 to TRBJ1-2, with TRBD1 identical over 9 junction bases. The germline V gene (reference sequence) yields DFQATT for CDR1 and SNEGSKA for CDR2. The CDR3, from cysteine to phenylalanine, totals 15 residues. Left in the record is the CDR3 DNA by itself, 45 bases read in frame from the first base. V is pruned by 5 bases and J by 7 bases, leaving 14 bases of the junction without a gene match.